A selection of T cell receptor beta chains follows, all from one sample in a study of radiotherapy plus CTLA-4 blockade in lung cancer. Only in-frame clones appear in the TCRdb table, and some are missing; sequencing was by immunoSEQ multiplex PCR. The data show 120,000 or so clones, more than 80% seen once. The sample in question was peripheral blood, obtained from a patient treated with radiotherapy plus ipilimumab. Every receptor here comes from a human donor with non-small cell lung cancer that progressed on radiotherapy plus ipilimumab. Both conserved end residues are part of each CDR3. The D gene is left open where the match is weak.

CDR3	DNA	V	D	J
CASSKVEASGRGWETQYF	TGTGCCAGCAGCAAAGTTGAGGCTAGCGGGAGAGGTTGGGAGACCCAGTACTTC	TRBV21-1	NA	TRBJ2-5
CASKNPTDYGYTF	TGCGCCAGCAAGAACCCGACGGACTATGGCTACACCTTC	TRBV5-1	NA	TRBJ1-2
CASSPVTGGLDTQYF	TGTGCCAGCTCACCAGTGACCGGGGGCTTAGATACGCAGTATTTT	TRBV18	NA	TRBJ2-3
CASSPSFVAGAYEQYF	TGTGCCAGCAGCCCGAGCTTCGTGGCGGGAGCCTACGAGCAGTACTTC	TRBV5-4	TRBD2	TRBJ2-7
CASSGIGTSGSWAYEQYF	TGTGCCAGCAGTGGAATAGGGACTAGCGGGAGTTGGGCCTACGAGCAGTACTTC	TRBV6-1	TRBD2	TRBJ2-7
CSGRFGTGNTEAFF	TGCAGCGGGAGGTTCGGGACAGGGAACACTGAAGCTTTCTTT	TRBV29-1	TRBD1	TRBJ1-1
CASSLNPGWGSSLIGYTF	TGTGCCAGCAGCTTAAATCCCGGGTGGGGGTCCTCATTGATTGGCTACACCTTC	TRBV7-3	NA	TRBJ1-2
CAWGTGGTDTQYF	TGTGCCTGGGGGACAGGGGGCACAGATACGCAGTATTTT	TRBV30	TRBD1	TRBJ2-3
CASARGSQETQYF	TGCGCCAGCGCAAGGGGCAGCCAAGAGACCCAGTACTTC	TRBV5-1	NA	TRBJ2-5
CASSLAPGTGELFF	TGTGCCAGCAGCCTTGCCCCTGGCACCGGGGAGCTGTTTTTT	TRBV7-3	NA	TRBJ2-2
CASSRRADPSRNQPQHF	TGTGCCAGCAGCCGAAGGGCGGATCCATCCCGCAATCAGCCCCAGCATTTT	TRBV28	NA	TRBJ1-5
CASSAGQGFTDTQYF	TGTGCCAGCAGCGCGGGACAGGGATTCACAGATACGCAGTATTTT	TRBV9	TRBD1	TRBJ2-3
CASSVGSSGSVDTQYF	TGTGCCAGCAGCGTAGGGTCTAGCGGGAGTGTAGATACGCAGTATTTT	TRBV9	TRBD2	TRBJ2-3
CASSPGHPSSGNTIYF	TGTGCCAGCAGTCCGGGACATCCAAGCTCTGGAAACACCATATATTTT	TRBV2	NA	TRBJ1-3
CASSEAAVPYGYTF	TGTGCCAGCAGTGAAGCTGCAGTTCCCTATGGCTACACCTTC	TRBV6-1	NA	TRBJ1-2